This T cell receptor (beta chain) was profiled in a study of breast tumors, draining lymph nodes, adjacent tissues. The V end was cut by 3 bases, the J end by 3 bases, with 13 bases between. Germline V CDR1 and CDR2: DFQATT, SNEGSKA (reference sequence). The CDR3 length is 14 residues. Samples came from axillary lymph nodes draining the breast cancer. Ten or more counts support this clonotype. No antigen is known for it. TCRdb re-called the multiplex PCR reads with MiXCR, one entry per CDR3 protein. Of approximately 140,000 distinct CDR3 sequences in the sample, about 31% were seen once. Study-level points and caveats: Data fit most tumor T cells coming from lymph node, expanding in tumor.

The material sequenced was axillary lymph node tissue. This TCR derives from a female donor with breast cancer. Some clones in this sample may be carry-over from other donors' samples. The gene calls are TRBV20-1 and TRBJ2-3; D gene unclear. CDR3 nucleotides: TGCAGTGCTAGCGCCTCCCAAGGGACAGATACGCAGTATTTT. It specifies CSASASQGTDTQYF.